The 3 T cell receptor beta chains given below trace back to one sample, sequenced in a study of T cell changes during pregnancy in multiple sclerosis (dated by TCRdb to between 2018 and 2021). Library prep was done by the immunoSEQ multiplex PCR assay. The clones in this table, taken by TCRdb from immuneACCESS, are in-frame only. Not every clone is retained; where verified, under half of the shortfall comes from an unresolved V gene, and the cause of the rest is unknown. The sample table shows 79,000 or so clones, and around nine tenths are seen once. Clones ranked in the top ten supply around 0.2% of the sample. The sample was CD4+ T cells from peripheral blood mononuclear cells, taken before pregnancy. All receptors come from a female donor with multiple sclerosis, enrolled in a pregnancy study.

V usage is TRBV19 and J usage is TRBJ2-3; 8 bases line up with TRBD2. CDR1 is LNHDA, CDR2 SQIVND, per germline (reference sequence). This CDR3 comprises 15 residues. V lost 6 bases, J lost 2 bases, and 7 bases stayed unmatched. CDR3 protein: CASRAAGALTDTQYF. Written as DNA, the CDR3 is TGTGCCAGTAGGGCAGCGGGGGCCCTCACAGATACGCAGTATTTT.

The rearrangement links TRBV6-1 to TRBJ1-5; TRBD1 matches at 7 bases. The CDR3 has 13 residues. The junction had 6 bases not matched to a gene; V was cut back by 6 bases and J by 7 bases. From germline, CDR1 is MNHNS and CDR2 SASEGT. The CDR3 nucleotides read TGTGCCAGCAGCGGACAGGAGGAACAGCCCCAGCATTTT. Residues: CASSGQEEQPQHF.

This chain connects TRBV5-5 to TRBJ2-7, with 10 bases lining up with TRBD1. Trimming removed 2 bases from V and 5 bases from J; junction bases left unmatched: 7. The CDR3 length is 15 residues. The germline V gene encodes CDR1 SGHKS and CDR2 YYEKEE (reference sequence). CDR3 protein: CASSLLRGQGDEQYF. CDR3 nucleotides: TGTGCCAGCAGCTTATTACGCGGACAGGGGGACGAGCAGTACTTC.